This TCR beta chain originates from a study of T-cell reconstitution after alpha-beta-depleted transplantation in children. This clonotype was counted only a few times. Germline-derived CDR1 and CDR2 are DFQATT and SNEGSKA (reference sequence). V trimming: 0 bases; J trimming: 12 bases; junction bases outside the gene matches: 9. The CDR3 sequence is 13 residues long. Unique molecular identifiers were incorporated when the TCRbeta library was constructed. TCRdb reanalysed the PCR reads using MiXCR and keeps one entry per CDR3 protein. The sample lists just under 550,000 distinct CDR3 sequences, approximately 20% occurring once.

V is TRBV20-1 and J is TRBJ2-7; 9 bases align to TRBD1. This receptor was identified in a human donor who donated a stem cell graft to a child with acute lymphoblastic leukemia. Material: PBMCs from the stem cell graft donor, obtained from the stem cell graft. The CDR3 DNA follows: TGCAGTGCTAGAGAAGGTGTGGGACAGGGACCGTACTTC. Its translation: CSAREGVGQGPYF.